This TCR beta chain was documented in a study of blood T cell repertoires in COVID-19. Study-wide background: Acute-phase and convalescent COVID-19 samples originated in the United States, Italy and Spain.

In the study's own analysis: Quantification of nucleated cells was approximated via reference gene primer amplification. TCRdb's copy holds only in-frame clones and misses some; the assay was immunoSEQ multiplex PCR. That table is the source of V, J and clone size, and D and trimming were worked out from the DNA. The profile shows around 300,000 clones, about nine tenths of them singletons. This clone was observed a handful of times. Trimming took 3 bases from V and 6 from J; bases not matched to a gene: 3. CDR1 and CDR2 (germline): SGDLS, YYNGEE. CDR3 length: 15 amino acids. Sequenced material: peripheral blood. V and J are TRBV9 and TRBJ2-2, with 12 positions matching TRBD1. The sequence was collected from a woman between 40 and 55 years old with acute or convalescent COVID-19. CDR3 sequence: CASSEGQGAAGELFF. The CDR3 DNA follows: TGTGCCAGCAGCGAGGGACAGGGGGCAGCCGGGGAGCTGTTTTTT.